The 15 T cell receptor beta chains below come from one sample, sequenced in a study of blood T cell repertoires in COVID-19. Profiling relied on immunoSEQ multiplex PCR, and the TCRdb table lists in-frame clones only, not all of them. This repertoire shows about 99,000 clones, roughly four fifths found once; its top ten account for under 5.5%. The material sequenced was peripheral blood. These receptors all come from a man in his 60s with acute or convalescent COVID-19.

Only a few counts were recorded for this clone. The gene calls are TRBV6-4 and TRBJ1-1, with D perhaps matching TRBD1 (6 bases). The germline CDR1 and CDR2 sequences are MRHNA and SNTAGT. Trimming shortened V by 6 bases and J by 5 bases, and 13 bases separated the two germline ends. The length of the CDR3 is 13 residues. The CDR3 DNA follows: TGTGCCAGCAGCCTCCTCAGGGGTACTGAAGCTTTCTTT. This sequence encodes CASSLLRGTEAFF.

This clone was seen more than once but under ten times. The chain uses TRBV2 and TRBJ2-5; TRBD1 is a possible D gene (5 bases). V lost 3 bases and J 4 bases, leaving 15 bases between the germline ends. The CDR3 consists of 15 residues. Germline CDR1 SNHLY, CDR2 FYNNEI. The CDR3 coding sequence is TGTGCCAGCAGTGACAGGGTACGGAGACGAGAGACCCAGTACTTC. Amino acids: CASSDRVRRRETQYF.

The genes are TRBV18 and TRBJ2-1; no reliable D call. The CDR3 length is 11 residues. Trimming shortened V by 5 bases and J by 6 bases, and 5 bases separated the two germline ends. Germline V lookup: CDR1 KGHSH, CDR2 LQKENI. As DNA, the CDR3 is TGTGCCAGCTCAGGAGCCAATGAGCAGTTCTTC. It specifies CASSGANEQFF.

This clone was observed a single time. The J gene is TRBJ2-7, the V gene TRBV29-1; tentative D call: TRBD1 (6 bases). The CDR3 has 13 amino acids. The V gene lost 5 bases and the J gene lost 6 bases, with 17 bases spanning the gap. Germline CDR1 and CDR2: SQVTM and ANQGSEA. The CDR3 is CSVKGRGASEQYF. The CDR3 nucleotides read TGCAGCGTTAAGGGCAGGGGCGCTTCCGAGCAGTACTTC.

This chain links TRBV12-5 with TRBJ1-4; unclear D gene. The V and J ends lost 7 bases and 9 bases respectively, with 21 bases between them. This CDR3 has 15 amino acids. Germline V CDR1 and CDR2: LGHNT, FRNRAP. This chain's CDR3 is CASAPTEQLPKKLFF. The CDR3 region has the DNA TGTGCTAGTGCCCCTACAGAACAGTTGCCGAAAAAACTGTTTTTT.

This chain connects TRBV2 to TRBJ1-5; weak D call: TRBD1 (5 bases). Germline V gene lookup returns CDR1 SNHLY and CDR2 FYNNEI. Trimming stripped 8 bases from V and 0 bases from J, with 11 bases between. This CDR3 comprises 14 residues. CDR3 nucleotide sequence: TGTGCCAGCGGGGCAGAAAATAGCAATCAGCCCCAGCATTTT. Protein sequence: CASGAENSNQPQHF.

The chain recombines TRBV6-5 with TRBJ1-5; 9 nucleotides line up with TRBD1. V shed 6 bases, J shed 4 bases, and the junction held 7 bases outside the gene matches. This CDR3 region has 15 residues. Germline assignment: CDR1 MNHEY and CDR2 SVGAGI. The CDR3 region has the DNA TGTGCCAGCAGAGCCGACAGGGGGAGAAATCAGCCCCAGCATTTT. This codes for CASRADRGRNQPQHF.

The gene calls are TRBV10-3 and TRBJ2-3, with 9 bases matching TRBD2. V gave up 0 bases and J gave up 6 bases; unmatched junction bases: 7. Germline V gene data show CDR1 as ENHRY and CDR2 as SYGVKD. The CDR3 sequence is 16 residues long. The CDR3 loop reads CAISESQRGAPDTQYF. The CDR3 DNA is TGTGCCATCAGTGAGTCCCAGCGGGGGGCCCCGGATACGCAGTATTTT.

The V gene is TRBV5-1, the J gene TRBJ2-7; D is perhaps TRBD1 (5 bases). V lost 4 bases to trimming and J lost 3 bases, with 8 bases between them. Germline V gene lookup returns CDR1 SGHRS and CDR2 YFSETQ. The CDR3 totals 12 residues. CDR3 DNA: TGCGCCAGCAGCGTTGACAGCTACGAGCAGTACTTC. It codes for CASSVDSYEQYF.

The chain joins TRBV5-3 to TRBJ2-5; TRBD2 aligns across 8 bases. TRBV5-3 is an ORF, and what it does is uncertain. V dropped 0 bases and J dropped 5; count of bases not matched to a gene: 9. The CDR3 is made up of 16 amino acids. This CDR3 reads CARSLDCGRFRETQYF. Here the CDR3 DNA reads TGTGCCAGAAGCTTGGATTGCGGGAGGTTCAGGGAGACCCAGTACTTC.

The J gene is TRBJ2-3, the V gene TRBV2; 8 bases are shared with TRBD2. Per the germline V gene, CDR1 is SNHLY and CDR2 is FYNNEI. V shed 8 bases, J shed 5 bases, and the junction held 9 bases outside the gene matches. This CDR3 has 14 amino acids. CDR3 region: CASDRAGVEDTQYF. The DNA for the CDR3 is TGTGCCAGCGACAGAGCGGGAGTTGAAGATACGCAGTATTTT.

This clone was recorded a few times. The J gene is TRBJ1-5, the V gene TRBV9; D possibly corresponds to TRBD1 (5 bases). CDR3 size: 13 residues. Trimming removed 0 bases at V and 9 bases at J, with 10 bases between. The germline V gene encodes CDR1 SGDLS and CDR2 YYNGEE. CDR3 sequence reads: CASSVAPGGPQHF. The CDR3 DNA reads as TGTGCCAGCAGCGTAGCCCCCGGGGGGCCCCAGCATTTT.

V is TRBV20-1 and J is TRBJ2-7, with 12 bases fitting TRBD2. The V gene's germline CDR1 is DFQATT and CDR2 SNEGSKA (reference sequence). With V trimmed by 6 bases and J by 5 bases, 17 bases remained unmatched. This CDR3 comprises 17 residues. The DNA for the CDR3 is TGCAGTGCAAGTGGGGGTCTAGCGGGAGGGACTGGGCACGAGCAGTACTTC. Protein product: CSASGGLAGGTGHEQYF.

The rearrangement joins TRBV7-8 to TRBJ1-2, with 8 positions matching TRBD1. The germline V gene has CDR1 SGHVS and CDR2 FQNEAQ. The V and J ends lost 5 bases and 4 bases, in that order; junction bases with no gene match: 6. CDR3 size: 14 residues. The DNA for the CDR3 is TGTGCCAGCAGCCAACAGGGGGTAGGCTATGGCTACACCTTC. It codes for CASSQQGVGYGYTF. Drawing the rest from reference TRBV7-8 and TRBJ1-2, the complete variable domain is GAGVSQSPRYKVAKRGQDVALRCDPISGHVSLFWYQQALGQGPEFLTYFQNEAQLDKSGLPSDRFFAERPEGSVSTLKIQRTQQEDSAVYLCASSQQGVGYGYTFGSGTRLTVV.

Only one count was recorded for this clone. CDR3 loop: CASTEGGYFYNEQFF. The CDR3 DNA sequence: TGTGCCAGCACGGAGGGTGGCTATTTCTACAATGAGCAGTTCTTC. This chain links TRBV18 with TRBJ2-1; perhaps TRBD2 as D (6 bases). CDR1 is KGHSH, CDR2 LQKENI, per germline. The ends were cut back, 8 bases at V and 3 bases at J, with 17 bases in the middle. The CDR3 is 15 residues long.